Listed here are 17 T cell receptor beta chains from one sample, sequenced in a study of blood T cell repertoires in COVID-19. TCRdb's table, derived via immunoSEQ multiplex PCR, lists solely in-frame clones and lacks some. The sample lists fewer than 250,000 clones; 85% to 95% were seen once. The specimen sequenced was peripheral blood. These TCRs come from a man aged 30 to 39 with COVID-19, enrolled during active disease.

The V gene is TRBV27, the J gene TRBJ2-5; 7 nucleotides agree with TRBD1. Germline trimming cut 5 bases from V and 2 bases from J; bases unmatched to any gene: 5. The CDR3 contains 14 residues. CDR1 is MNHEY, CDR2 SMNVEV, per germline (reference sequence). CDR3 bases: TGTGCCAGCAGTCCCACAGGGGAACAAGAGACCCAGTACTTC. Translation: CASSPTGEQETQYF.

This chain links TRBV3-1 (or the pseudogene TRBV3-2) with TRBJ2-7, with 9 bases that match TRBD1. Per the germline V gene, CDR1 is LGHDT and CDR2 is YNNKEL (reference sequence). The CDR3 contains 16 residues. After removal of 8 bases from V and 2 bases from J, the junction contained 13 bases not matched to a gene. CDR3: CASGRLTGTGTYEQYF. As DNA, the CDR3 is TGTGCCAGCGGGAGACTAACCGGGACAGGGACCTACGAGCAGTACTTC.

The CDR3 coding sequence is TGTGCCAGCAGTGAAAACAGGGGGGGCTACACCTTC. It codes for CASSENRGGYTF. V gene TRBV2 combines with J gene TRBJ1-2, with 8 nucleotides matching TRBD1. V dropped 2 bases and J dropped 8; count of bases not matched to a gene: 1. CDR1 SNHLY and CDR2 FYNNEI come from the germline V gene. The CDR3 runs 12 residues.

This CDR3 reads CALDRGGDEQYF. In nucleotides, the CDR3 is TGTGCCCTGGACAGGGGGGGCGACGAGCAGTACTTC. This rearrangement joins TRBV30 to TRBJ2-7, with 10 positions matching TRBD1. Per germline, CDR1 GTSNPN and CDR2 SVGIG (reference sequence). J was trimmed by 5 bases and V by 8 bases; bases with no gene match: 6. The CDR3 spans 12 residues.

The table lists this clone with a few counts. This chain uses TRBV7-9 with TRBJ1-2; 9 nucleotides align to TRBD1. CDR1 and CDR2 from the germline V gene are SEHNR and FQNEAQ (reference sequence). Trimming removed 0 bases from V and 5 bases from J; junction bases left unmatched: 1. This CDR3 comprises 14 residues. Here the CDR3 DNA reads TGTGCCAGCAGCTTAGCCGGGACAGGGTATGGCTACACCTTC. It yields the protein CASSLAGTGYGYTF.

This clone was recorded once. The rearrangement uses TRBV9 and TRBJ1-1, with a weak D call TRBD1 (6 bases). The germline V gene has CDR1 SGDLS and CDR2 YYNGEE. The CDR3 loop spans 15 amino acids. Trimming left V 2 bases short and J 0 bases short, with 11 bases between. In DNA form, the CDR3 reads TGTGCCAGCAGCGTGGGAACAGGGATGAACACTGAAGCTTTCTTT. It encodes CASSVGTGMNTEAFF.

The chain combines TRBV11-2 with TRBJ2-3; the match to TRBD2 covers 15 bases. CDR1 is SGHAT and CDR2 is FQNNGV in the germline V gene. The CDR3 runs to 18 residues. V shed 1 base, J shed 2 bases, and the junction held 4 bases outside the gene matches. The CDR3 spells CASSLGTSGGGFTDTQYF. In nucleotides, the CDR3 is TGTGCCAGCAGCTTAGGGACTAGCGGGGGGGGTTTCACAGATACGCAGTATTTT. The entire variable domain, with the rest obtained from reference TRBV11-2 and TRBJ2-3, is as follows: EAGVAQSPRYKIIEKRQSVAFWCNPISGHATLYWYQQILGQGPKLLIQFQNNGVVDDSQLPKDRFSAERLKGVDSTLKIQPAKLEDSAVYLCASSLGTSGGGFTDTQYFGPGTRLTVL.

This clone turned up a few times. The CDR3 DNA sequence: TGCAGCGTTGAGGAAGGGGCTAGCGGCCATACGCAGTATTTT. Its protein is CSVEEGASGHTQYF. The chain uses TRBV29-1 and TRBJ2-3, with 7 positions matching TRBD2. The CDR3 has 14 amino acids. Germline CDR1 SQVTM, CDR2 ANQGSEA. V shed 3 bases and J 7 bases; nucleotides not matched to a gene: 10.

The chain carries TRBV7-3 and TRBJ2-3; possibly TRBD2 for D (6 bases). V lost 1 base, J lost 3 bases, and 17 bases lay in between. Germline loops: CDR1 SGHTA, CDR2 FQGTGA. This CDR3 contains 17 residues. The CDR3 DNA follows: TGTGCCAGCAGCTTAAGAGGTCGCGGGGTGCGGACAGATACGCAGTATTTT. Its protein is CASSLRGRGVRTDTQYF.

V is TRBV5-4 and J is TRBJ1-1; the match to TRBD1 covers 9 bases. With 3 bases clipped from V and 4 bases from J, the junction kept 10 bases outside the gene matches. CDR3 length equals 16 residues. CDR1 SGHNT and CDR2 YYREEE come from the germline V gene (reference sequence). The CDR3 here is CASSWGQGKFSTEAFF. The CDR3 DNA sequence: TGTGCCAGCAGCTGGGGACAGGGAAAATTTAGCACTGAAGCTTTCTTT.

J is TRBJ2-3 and V is TRBV30; perhaps TRBD1 as D (6 bases). This CDR3 spans 12 amino acids. The germline gives CDR1 GTSNPN, CDR2 SVGIG (reference sequence). V shed 4 bases and J shed 1 base, with 6 bases lying between them. The CDR3 DNA sequence: TGTGCCTGGAAGGGGGGCACAGATACGCAGTATTTT. Translation: CAWKGGTDTQYF.

The J gene is TRBJ1-2, the V gene TRBV9; no clear D gene. The V end was cut by 3 bases, the J end by 5 bases, with 20 bases between. Germline values: CDR1 SGDLS, CDR2 YYNGEE. This CDR3 contains 16 residues. For the CDR3, the DNA is TGTGCCAGCAGCGAGGAGGGTACAGCCAAGGGATATGGCTACACCTTC. This translates into CASSEEGTAKGYGYTF.

The chain uses TRBV3-1 (or the pseudogene TRBV3-2) and TRBJ1-4, with no clear D. The CDR3 is made up of 16 amino acids. V gave up 3 bases and J gave up 5 bases, with 16 bases separating them. The germline V gene encodes CDR1 LGHDT and CDR2 YNNKEL (reference sequence). CDR3 residues: CASSQSPRGGNEKLFF. The CDR3 nucleotides are TGTGCCAGCAGCCAGTCCCCTCGGGGAGGGAATGAAAAACTGTTTTTT.

J is TRBJ2-2 and V is TRBV11-3; 9 positions agree with TRBD1. V dropped 5 bases and J dropped 6; count of bases not matched to a gene: 7. Germline lookup yields CDR1 SGHNT and CDR2 YENEEA. The CDR3 length is 15 residues. Here the CDR3 reads CASSGTGTGPGELFF. In DNA form, the CDR3 reads TGTGCCAGCAGCGGTACCGGGACAGGGCCCGGGGAGCTGTTTTTT.

This clone occurred once. This chain connects TRBV27 to TRBJ1-1, with D perhaps TRBD1 (6 bases). Germline lookup yields CDR1 MNHEY and CDR2 SMNVEV (reference sequence). The CDR3 sequence is 15 residues long. V was clipped by 6 bases and J by 1 base, with 15 bases between them. CDR3 sequence reads: CASRKTGTTNTEAFF. CDR3 nucleotide sequence: TGTGCCAGCAGAAAGACCGGGACAACGAACACTGAAGCTTTCTTT.

This chain links TRBV6-1 with TRBJ1-1; a weak D match, TRBD1 (6 bases). CDR1 is MNHNS, CDR2 SASEGT, per germline. The CDR3 sequence is 15 residues long. The V and J ends lost 2 bases and 3 bases respectively, with 13 bases between them. In nucleotides, the CDR3 is TGTGCCAGCAGTGAATTGGGAGGGGGGTACACTGAAGCTTTCTTT. Protein: CASSELGGGYTEAFF.

The chain employs TRBV5-1 and TRBJ2-7, with TRBD1 matching 7 bases. CDR1 and CDR2 (germline): SGHRS, YFSETQ. The CDR3 runs to 15 residues. Unmatched junction bases numbered 7, after V lost 1 base and J lost 3 bases. CDR3 DNA: TGCGCCAGCAGCTTGTCCGGACAGGTCGACTACGAGCAGTACTTC. Translating it yields CASSLSGQVDYEQYF.